This is a list of T cell receptor beta chains from one sample in a study of cytomegalovirus exposure and HLA in healthy donors. Data came from immunoSEQ multiplex PCR; TCRdb stores just in-frame clones and leaves some out. This repertoire shows around 150,000 clones, around 76% found once; its top ten account for around 3.6%. Input material: PBMCs. These receptors were obtained from a man aged 18 to 30 in good health and CMV-seronegative. The CDR3 runs from the conserved cysteine through the conserved F or W. D genes are given only for firm matches. Not all rows give a size; the values are once, few, many and, for expanded clones, a class.

DNA	CDR3	V	D	length	size	J
TGTGCCAGCAGTTTACCGACAGAGAACACTGAAGCTTTCTTT	CASSLPTENTEAFF	TRBV6-4	.	14	few	TRBJ1-1
TGTGCCAGCAGCTTGGGACTTAACACTGAAGCTTTCTTT	CASSLGLNTEAFF	TRBV5-6	.	13	.	TRBJ1-1
TGCGCCAGCAGCCCAACTCAGCGGAACTCTGGAAACACCATATATTTT	CASSPTQRNSGNTIYF	TRBV5-1	.	16	few	TRBJ1-3
TGTGCCAGCAGGAATCCCGGACAGGGCGCCTATGGCTACACCTTC	CASRNPGQGAYGYTF	TRBV27	TRBD1	15	.	TRBJ1-2
TGCGCCAGCAGCCAGGAAGCAACTAATGAAAAACTGTTTTTT	CASSQEATNEKLFF	TRBV5-1	.	14	few	TRBJ1-4
TGTGCCAGCAGCTTAGATGCGACAGGGTACTATGGCTACACCTTC	CASSLDATGYYGYTF	TRBV11-2	TRBD1	15	.	TRBJ1-2
TGTGCCAGCAGTGAAGTAACTAGCGGGCCAACCTACGAGCAGTACTTC	CASSEVTSGPTYEQYF	TRBV6-1	TRBD2	16	.	TRBJ2-7
TGTGCCAGCAGCAGATTGGGGGGAACTGAAGCTTTCTTT	CASSRLGGTEAFF	TRBV5-5	.	13	.	TRBJ1-1
TGTGCCGGTTCGAGGGAGTCCCATTCTTCACCCCTCCACTTT	CAGSRESHSSPLHF	TRBV7-9	.	14	.	TRBJ1-6
TGTGCCAGTAGTCCCGGGACAGGGGGATACACTGAAGCTTTCTTT	CASSPGTGGYTEAFF	TRBV19	TRBD1	15	.	TRBJ1-1
TGTGCCAGTAGTCCCGACAGGGGCTATGGCTACACCTTC	CASSPDRGYGYTF	TRBV19	TRBD1	13	.	TRBJ1-2
TGTGCCAGCAGCTTACGCGGGAGTGGGGGCAATCAGCCCCAGCATTTT	CASSLRGSGGNQPQHF	TRBV7-7	.	16	few	TRBJ1-5
TGTGCCAGCAGACGGACAGGAGATGGAATCTATGGCTACACCTTC	CASRRTGDGIYGYTF	TRBV6-5	TRBD1	15	few	TRBJ1-2
TGTGCCTGGAGTTCGCCTCATTCGGGGGCTTTCTTT	CAWSSPHSGAFF	TRBV30	.	12	.	TRBJ1-1
TGTGCCAGCAGCCCCAGGGACAGCCAAGAGACCCAGTACTTC	CASSPRDSQETQYF	TRBV11-3	TRBD1	14	.	TRBJ2-5
TGTGCCAGCGTGGGGAGGGGGGACAGGGGGCCAGTGGGTAATGAAAAACTGTTTTTT	CASVGRGDRGPVGNEKLFF	TRBV2	TRBD1	19	.	TRBJ1-4
TGCAGTGCCAGCGGGGCGAACACCGGGGAGCTGTTTTTT	CSASGANTGELFF	TRBV29-1	TRBD2	13	.	TRBJ2-2
TGTGCCAGTAGTACACAGGGAGAGGAGACCCAGTACTTC	CASSTQGEETQYF	TRBV19	.	13	.	TRBJ2-5
TGTGCCAGCGTAATTGACAGGGGAAGAAGGGGCTACACCTTC	CASVIDRGRRGYTF	TRBV28	TRBD1	14	.	TRBJ1-2
TGTGCCAGCAGCCTGTCCGGGACAGCACAAGAGACCCAGTACTTC	CASSLSGTAQETQYF	TRBV7-8	TRBD1	15	.	TRBJ2-5
TGTGCCAGCAGCGTAGGGGGCAGTCTCTATGGCTACACCTTC	CASSVGGSLYGYTF	TRBV9	.	14	.	TRBJ1-2
TGTGCCAGCAGCGTGGGACTAGCGGGAGGTTCCTACGAGCAGTACTTC	CASSVGLAGGSYEQYF	TRBV9	TRBD2	16	.	TRBJ2-7
TGTGCCAGCAGCCGGGACAGCAGTAGAAACACCATATATTTT	CASSRDSSRNTIYF	TRBV2	TRBD1	14	few	TRBJ1-3
TGTGCCAGTAGATCGGACAGGGATATAGAAAAACTGTTTTTT	CASRSDRDIEKLFF	TRBV19	TRBD1	14	few	TRBJ1-4
TGTGCCAGCAGTGCCGAACTAGCGGGGGGGCACAATGAGCAGTTCTTC	CASSAELAGGHNEQFF	TRBV6-4	TRBD2	16	.	TRBJ2-1
TGCGCCAGCAGCTCCGAGCTTAATGAAAAACTGTTTTTT	CASSSELNEKLFF	TRBV5-1	.	13	.	TRBJ1-4
TGTGCCAGTAGTATGATAGGACAGTACTATGGCTACACCTTC	CASSMIGQYYGYTF	TRBV19	.	14	.	TRBJ1-2
TGTGCCAGCAATCCATCGGGGGGGTACACCGGGGAGCTGTTTTTT	CASNPSGGYTGELFF	TRBV6-5	TRBD2	15	.	TRBJ2-2
TGTGCCAGCAGCGGACAGCCCGGGGAGCTGTTTTTT	CASSGQPGELFF	TRBV5-6	.	12	.	TRBJ2-2
TGTGCCAGCAGCTCGTCCGGGGACAGGTCATTGAGATTT	CASSSSGDRSLRF	TRBV5-6	TRBD1	13	.	TRBJ1-1
TGTGCCAGCAGGTACTCGGGGGGGGCAGGGCAGCCCCAGCATTTT	CASRYSGGAGQPQHF	TRBV6-6	.	15	.	TRBJ1-5
TGTGCCAGCTCACCGACAGGGATCGGGACTGAAGCTTTCTTT	CASSPTGIGTEAFF	TRBV18	TRBD1	14	.	TRBJ1-1
TGTGCCAGCAGCACAACCGGGACAGCCTCCTACGAGCAGTACTTC	CASSTTGTASYEQYF	TRBV7-9	TRBD1	15	.	TRBJ2-7
TGTGCCAGTCAACCGGGGACAGTTAACACCGGGGAGCTGTTTTTT	CASQPGTVNTGELFF	TRBV6-5	TRBD1	15	.	TRBJ2-2
TGTGCCAGCAGCGCGGGCTTCTCCTACGAGCAGTACTTC	CASSAGFSYEQYF	TRBV7-9	.	13	.	TRBJ2-7